The clone carrying this T cell receptor (beta chain) was counted only a few times. Its antigen is unknown. Unique molecular identifiers were added to individual cDNA molecules. TCRdb reprocessed the 5' RACE reads via MiXCR and lists one record per CDR3 protein. This sample carries some 91,000 distinct CDR3 sequences, 14% to 15% of them seen once, and the ten largest clones take approximately 6%. This specimen belongs to a study of early T cells in non-severe SARS-CoV-2 infection. Points from the study as a whole: VDJdb matching skewed toward anti-spike CD8 responses, missing private and CD4 specificities.

The specimen sequenced was whole blood. The origin of this receptor is an adult who was a healthcare worker with PCR-confirmed SARS-CoV-2 infection or an uninfected control (not recorded which).

The CDR3 sequence is CASSPGRFSEQYF. The CDR3 DNA follows: TGTGCCAGCTCCCCCGGCAGGTTCTCCGAGCAGTACTTC. V gene TRBV18 combines with J gene TRBJ2-7, with D unclear. The CDR3 runs 13 residues. The germline gives CDR1 KGHSH, CDR2 LQKENI. Between the trimmed V and J ends, which lost 6 bases and 6 bases, there was a span of 15 bases.